Below, one T cell receptor beta chain is given with its context. Its antigen is not identified. This sample was included in a study of shared clonotypes between healthy human individuals. TCRdb keeps only in-frame clones here, not all; method: immunoSEQ multiplex PCR. This sample has 2 million to 2.5 million clones, with 93% found just once. The study, taken as a whole, reports: Clonotype sharing among the donors was expected to vary with sequencing depth. Tissue TCR repertoires likely differ from these blood-only repertoires. About 5% of naive CD4 clonotypes were shared across a few donors.

V gave up 1 base and J gave up 0 bases, with 12 bases separating them. This CDR3 contains 16 residues. Germline CDR1 reads SGHDN; CDR2 reads FVKESK. This sequence joins TRBV14 and TRBJ1-2; D is undetermined. Sequencing was carried out using naive CD4+ T cells from PBMCs. The subset here: CD45RA+ positively selected. This clonotype was sampled from a man younger than 35 in good health. Some clones in this sample may be carry-over from other donors' samples. As DNA, the CDR3 is TGTGCCAGCAGCCAAGGGGCGGCAAGACCTAACTATGGCTACACCTTC. Translating it yields CASSQGAARPNYGYTF.